The entry below gives a single TCR beta chain sequence along with its context. Its binding antigen is unknown. The input lacks base qualities; no much larger clone sits a single base away. Other DNA variants within this sample encode the same CDR3. The data derive from a study of cytomegalovirus exposure and HLA in healthy donors (dated by TCRdb to about 2017). Context from the whole study: An earlier analysis of roughly 610 of the donors reported over 250 Gb of sequence data and about 120 million unique TCR beta sequences obtained from 150 million to 200 million T cells. Alongside the repertoire data, information on donor age, sex, ethnicity and CMV serostatus was compiled. In an earlier analysis of roughly 600 of the donors, high-throughput TCR beta sequencing was used to judge whether each TCR beta V gene segment behaved as functional or pseudogenic. To predict cytomegalovirus infection status, the study brought together high-throughput TCR immunosequencing, statistical association of individual TCRs with disease status, and machine learning. The study profiled the T cell repertoires of hundreds of subjects by immunosequencing and related them to cytomegalovirus serostatus. The genetic ancestry cluster associated with self-reported Caucasian donors included about 84% of the approximately 430 genotyped donors. The later analysis used no new phenotypic data to find candidate immune exposures, relying instead on TCR beta sequences and their occurrence across donors. Every repertoire in the discovery cohort had been generated on one and the same sequencing platform. Typing coverage differed by locus: A, B, C, DRB1 and DQB1 were typed in about 629-640 donors, DQA1 in around 500, DPA1 in around 600, and DPB1 in 400 to 490. An early release that covered about 640 HLA-typed donors contained approximately 290 gigabases of sequencing data and about 93 million unique TCR sequences. Along with the roughly 670-subject first cohort, a separate validation cohort of some 130 different subjects was used. Four or five DR-DQ haplotypes were handled as single units for association and clustering, since linkage in the cohort was strong. A later analysis re-examined previously published TCR beta repertoires from about 700 donors and added high-resolution HLA genotyping to investigate patterns of TCR occurrence. A later genetic analysis used genome-wide SNP genotypes for about three fifths of the 666 donors, treating that subset as a discovery cohort. The study aimed to test whether cataloging public T cell receptors could reveal signatures of past pathogen exposure. HLA typing covered class I and class II loci at four-digit resolution. Across around 400 genotyped donors of the cohort, an average of approximately 200,000 unique TCR beta nucleotide sequences per donor were sequenced, and roughly 17% of those sequences were non-productive.

V and J are trimmed by 5 bases and 0 bases, and the gene matches miss 3 bases of the junction. Spanning cysteine to phenylalanine, the CDR3 consists of 14 amino acids. Only CDR3 DNA remains: 42 bases, in frame from the first base. The germline V gene specifies MDHEN as CDR1 and SYDVKM as CDR2. The cohort comprised 666 healthy bone marrow donors. At the time of sampling, all cohort members were nominally healthy, though unrecorded immune exposures were likely present. The donor tested CMV seronegative and was one of the 352 seronegative cohort members. A peripheral blood sample was collected from each donor, and TCR beta sequencing was performed on peripheral blood mononuclear cells. The Qiagen DNeasy Blood Extraction Kit was used to extract genomic DNA from the blood cell samples. The method was the immunoSEQ multiplex PCR assay. For the multiplex PCR, a mixture combining 60 forward primers for TCR Vbeta segments and 13 reverse primers for TCR Jbeta segments was used. A multiplex PCR assay on genomic DNA amplified the CDR3 region of rearranged TCR beta genes. The amplified TCR beta libraries were sequenced on the Illumina HiSeq System as 87-base-pair reads. As for the authors' bioinformatics: Across the 500 to 850 repertoires, a later analysis counted tens of millions of unique TCR beta chains, around 10 million of which were shared by at least two donors. Raw reads were error-corrected and collapsed into unique sequences by a nearest-neighbor algorithm in which closely related sequences were merged to remove PCR and sequencing errors. Alignment of CDR3 sequences to IMGT reference sequences was used to assign V, D and J gene segments. Each retained sequence needed at least a six-nucleotide match to both a V gene segment and a J gene segment. A rearrangement was called productive if the CDR3 had no stop codons and remained in frame with V and J, and every other rearrangement was called non-productive. Following IMGT convention, CDR3 was defined as the stretch from the second conserved V-encoded cysteine up to the conserved J-encoded phenylalanine. Sequences without an unambiguous match to a single V gene segment were excluded from the earlier analysis of almost 600 of the donors. An earlier analysis of a few hundred of the donors called V segments functional above 56.7% productive rearrangements and segregating when the between-donor standard deviation exceeded 5%. A statistical classification framework was built to diagnose cytomegalovirus status from the catalog of TCR beta chain sequences. In a later analysis, TCR nucleotide sequences were compared against IMGT/GENE-DB human TR gene sequences so that V and J genes could be assigned. A later analysis assigned CDR3 sequences and most-parsimonious VDJ recombination scenarios with the TCRdist pipeline. In a later analysis, every TCR beta chain was defined by the combination of its CDR3 amino acid sequence and its V-gene family, and reads without a unique V-gene family were dropped. To address suspected cross-contamination and a sequencing artifact, a later analysis removed 592 highly shared, low-generation-probability nucleotide sequences. In a later analysis, a clonal expansion index for each public chain was calculated from normalized within-repertoire ranks of inferred template counts. In a later analysis, generation probabilities were computed with a VDJ recombination model fitted to out-of-frame rearrangements, and the resulting probabilities were checked against IGoR. In a later analysis, TCR-TCR, TCR-HLA and TCR-CMV co-occurrence was scored with hypergeometric tests, and a repertoire-size bias correction was applied to TCR pairs. In a later analysis, false discovery rates were estimated by permuting HLA or CMV assignments 20 times. In a later analysis, co-occurring TCRs were grouped using DBSCAN, with TCRdist sequence similarity added in when clustering inside HLA-allele-positive subsets. Repertoires with fewer than 30,000 or more than 120,000 public chains were left out of co-occurrence clustering, as were roughly five repertoires with anomalous nucleotide sharing. Sourced from immuneACCESS, this table was stored by TCRdb with only in-frame sequences that have V and J called. A share of the clones is absent; for the studies checked, an unresolved V gene accounts for under half, and the remainder has no known explanation. Clone size and V and J calls were adopted from that table, with D and trimming inferred from the DNA. The sample table holds 180,000 or so clones, of which more than 80% were seen once. The ten most abundant clones make up approximately 0.8% of the sample.

Beyond this particular receptor, the publication reports: Several of the top co-occurrence clusters appeared to be linked to parvovirus B19, influenza, CMV and Epstein-Barr virus, according to a later analysis. A later analysis associated about 17,000 TCR beta sequences with specific HLA alleles at a false discovery rate of 0.05. Broadly in line with IMGT annotations, most TCR beta V segments showed up in productive rearrangements about 87% or about 30% of the time in an earlier analysis of roughly 590 of the donors. A further reported finding was that TCR beta sequences accurately predicted the HLA-A and HLA-B alleles for most subjects in the first cohort. Linkage disequilibrium might explain the correlated functional status among segregating V segments, but an unknown experimental factor could not be ruled out. A later analysis found that most CMV-associated TCR beta chains appeared HLA-restricted, with HLA associations seemingly driven largely by CMV exposure. Three of the identified cytomegalovirus-associated TCR beta chains were confirmed in vitro to be specific for cytomegalovirus antigens. The sequencing pipeline was judged likely to have produced a cluster of highly shared sequence variants as a technical artifact. The authors suggested that the approach could potentially be generalized to other disease states and immunological phenotypes. Presence/absence analyses assumed roughly uniform sequencing depth across donors, an assumption that may not hold. For the cohort, immune exposure information was limited to CMV serostatus. The study gave a list of 150 to 200 TCR beta chains associated with cytomegalovirus. Because counts were too low, 15 to 20 rarely observed V segments, including chromosome 9 orphons, were excluded from the earlier analysis of 500 to 700 of the donors. V-gene and J-gene trimming of TCR beta chains was associated with a missense DCLRE1C variant in a later genetic analysis, and the association was replicated in an independent cohort. Across donors, most TCR sequences were observed very rarely, whereas some public TCRs were present in many individuals. When HLA alleles, especially DR and DQ, strongly co-occurred, attributing TCR associations to individual alleles was difficult. Because the 87-base-pair reads could not distinguish some IMGT-functional V segments, including TRBV6-2 and TRBV6-3, those segments were excluded. Compared with equally common non-associated chains, HLA-associated TCR beta chains in a later analysis were more clonally expanded and had lower generation probabilities. The classifier was reported to diagnose cytomegalovirus status with high specificity and sensitivity in both the original and validation cohorts. A later analysis found that TCR association rates varied across HLA loci, with DRB1 alleles showing the most associated TCRs and HLA-C alleles the fewest. HLA typing was unavailable for some donors at each locus, so association tests used only the typed subset. Only TCR beta chains were sequenced in this cohort, and the absence of alpha or paired-chain data limited detectable features. In a later genetic analysis, fewer N-insertions in productive TCRs were reported among donors in an Asian-associated ancestry cluster than the roughly 640-donor mean.

This sequence uses TRBV28 and TRBJ1-1, with TRBD1 matching 7 junction bases. The receptor was isolated from a woman aged 18 to 35 in good health and CMV-seronegative. The source material was PBMCs. The CDR3 protein is CASSLGQMNTEAFF. The bases read TGTGCCAGCAGTCTGGGACAGATGAACACTGAAGCTTTCTTT.